This TCR beta chain was retrieved from a study of T cell responses to AZD1222 COVID-19 vaccine. The length of the CDR3 is 15 residues. CDR1 and CDR2 from the germline V gene are LNHDA and SQIVND (reference sequence). The V end was cut by 7 bases, the J end by 7 bases, with 17 bases between. Data came from immunoSEQ multiplex PCR; TCRdb stores just in-frame clones and leaves some out. The sample lists some 95,000 clones; 86% were seen once. V gene TRBV19 combines with J gene TRBJ1-6, with D tentatively TRBD1 (5 bases). The specimen was peripheral blood, collected on day 0 of AZD1222 vaccination. The clonotype originates from an adult in good health. CDR3 loop: CASKLGTERNSPLHF. The CDR3 nucleotides are TGTGCCAGTAAACTCGGGACGGAAAGAAATTCACCCCTCCACTTT.